This TCR beta chain was captured by sequencing in a study of blood T cell repertoires in COVID-19. Across the whole study: The origin of the acute and convalescent COVID-19 samples was the United States, Italy and Spain. PBMCs, B-cell-depleted T cells, or T cells were the source of the cDNA or gDNA that made up the material.

In the authors' workflow: Amplifying reference gene primers gave estimates of nucleated cell counts. Profiled with immunoSEQ multiplex PCR; TCRdb holds only in-frame clones, not every one. Clone size and the V and J calls come from that table; the DNA yielded D and trimming. Of about 78,000 clones in the sample, 90% are singletons; the top ten hold around 4%. The CDR3 has 14 residues. V was cut by 5 bases and J by 4 bases, with 14 bases left in between. Germline V CDR1 and CDR2: LNHDA, SQIVND (reference sequence). The TCR comes from a woman of 80 years or more with active or convalescent COVID-19. Sample: peripheral blood. This sequence joins TRBV19 and TRBJ1-2; possibly TRBD1 for D (5 bases). The CDR3 reads CASSPRVLGYGYTF. The CDR3 DNA is TGTGCCAGTAGTCCCAGGGTTTTGGGCTATGGCTACACCTTC.